This entry lists 14 T cell receptor beta chains sequenced from one sample in a study of T cell repertoires in cytomegalovirus infection. TCRdb re-analysed the reads in MiXCR, keeping a single row per CDR3 protein. The sample lists about 68,000 distinct CDR3 sequences, 20% to 25% seen once, with approximately 79% in the top ten. No cognate antigen is known for these TCRs. The sample taken for sequencing was PBMCs, sequenced either directly or after in vitro stimulation (not recorded which). These receptors were taken from a human donor in good health (CMV status not recorded). Some clones in this sample may be carry-over from other donors' samples.

This clonotype has just a few counts. The rearrangement uses TRBV6-1 and TRBJ2-1; the match to TRBD2 covers 7 bases. Trimming cost V 2 bases and J 2 bases; bases outside gene matches: 6. Germline V gene data show CDR1 as MNHNS and CDR2 as SASEGT. The CDR3 is 16 residues long. CDR3 in DNA: TGTGCCAGCAGTGAATCGGCGGGACTACCCTACAATGAGCAGTTCTTC. Its protein product is CASSESAGLPYNEQFF.

This chain links TRBV10-3 with TRBJ2-1, with D uncertain. Trimming cost V 6 bases and J 0 bases, with 6 bases left between them. This CDR3 region has 13 residues. Germline V gene data show CDR1 as ENHRY and CDR2 as SYGVKD. CDR3 in amino acids: CAIRGSSYNEQFF. CDR3 nucleotides: TGTGCCATCAGAGGCAGCTCCTACAATGAGCAGTTCTTC.

V is TRBV9 and J is TRBJ1-1, with a tentative D call TRBD1 (5 bases). Germline V CDR1 and CDR2: SGDLS, YYNGEE. The V gene lost 3 bases and the J gene lost 1 base, with 10 bases spanning the gap. The CDR3 loop spans 14 amino acids. CDR3 residues: CASSAGPRNTEAFF. CDR3 bases: TGTGCCAGCAGCGCGGGACCCAGGAACACTGAAGCTTTCTTT.

The rearrangement uses TRBV25-1 and TRBJ1-5; no definite D call. This CDR3 comprises 12 residues. V was cut by 8 bases and J by 6 bases, with 11 bases left in between. Looked up from germline, CDR1 is MGHDK and CDR2 is SYGVNS. The CDR3 is CASSGAAQPQHF. The DNA for the CDR3 is TGTGCCAGCTCCGGCGCGGCTCAGCCCCAGCATTTT.

This clonotype was seen a handful of times. The chain links TRBV4-3 to TRBJ1-5; 8 positions match TRBD1. In germline, CDR1 is LGHNA, CDR2 YSLEER. This CDR3 comprises 14 residues. The V gene end was trimmed by 4 bases and the J gene end by 5 bases; junction bases not matched to a gene: 4. In DNA, the CDR3 is TGCGCCAGCAGCCTCACGACAGGGGATCAGCCCCAGCATTTT. Amino acids: CASSLTTGDQPQHF.

The CDR3 region has the DNA TGCAGTGCTAGAGATCCCTTAGGGGGTAGCTTCACCTTC. Its protein is CSARDPLGGSFTF. The rearrangement uses TRBV20-1 and TRBJ1-2, with a possible D match to TRBD1 (6 bases). The CDR3 is 13 amino acids. Germline V gene lookup returns CDR1 DFQATT and CDR2 SNEGSKA (reference sequence). V lost 0 bases to trimming and J lost 13 bases, with 18 bases between them.

The CDR3 DNA reads as TGTGCCAGCAGTGGAACAGCGGTATCCTACAATGAGCAGTTCTTC. Translated: CASSGTAVSYNEQFF. The chain couples TRBV6-1 to TRBJ2-1, with D possibly TRBD2 on 5 matching bases. The CDR3 extends over 15 amino acids. Germline V gene lookup returns CDR1 MNHNS and CDR2 SASEGT. The V end lost 4 bases, the J end lost 1 base, and 11 bases lay between the germline ends.

The V gene is TRBV7-2, the J gene TRBJ2-7, with 7 bases identical to TRBD2. J lost 2 bases, V lost 5 bases, and 9 bases had no gene match. This CDR3 has 15 residues. Germline values: CDR1 SGHTA, CDR2 FQGNSA. The CDR3 here is CASSPTSRKTYEQYF. CDR3 DNA sequence: TGTGCCAGCAGCCCGACTAGCCGAAAGACCTACGAGCAGTACTTC.

This clonotype was counted a few times. V usage is TRBV30 and J usage is TRBJ2-3, with TRBD1 matching 7 bases. V was clipped by 0 bases and J by 0 bases; unmatched bases: 3. This CDR3 region has 15 residues. Germline V gene data show CDR1 as GTSNPN and CDR2 as SVGIG (reference sequence). The chain's CDR3 is CAWSVRGPSTDTQYF. CDR3 nucleotide sequence: TGTGCCTGGAGTGTAAGGGGGCCCAGCACAGATACGCAGTATTTT. Combining the CDR3 with reference TRBV30 and TRBJ2-3 gives the whole variable domain SQTIHQWPATLVQPVGSPLSLECTVEGTSNPNLYWYRQAAGRGLQLLFYSVGIGQISSEVPQNLSASRPQDRQFILSSKKLLLSDSGFYLCAWSVRGPSTDTQYFGPGTRLTVL.

This clonotype was counted between two and nine times. The chain employs TRBV7-6 and TRBJ2-3, with TRBD1 matching 12 bases. CDR1 and CDR2 from the germline V gene are SGHVS and FNYEAQ. V dropped 4 bases and J dropped 1; count of bases not matched to a gene: 9. CDR3 length equals 18 residues. DNA for the CDR3: TGTGCCAGCAGCTCCGCGGGACAGGGGGCAGGGGGCACAGATACGCAGTATTTT. Residues: CASSSAGQGAGGTDTQYF.

This chain uses TRBV5-4 with TRBJ1-1, with 7 bases that match TRBD1. This CDR3 has 15 residues. Looked up from germline, CDR1 is SGHNT and CDR2 is YYREEE (reference sequence). Losses at the gene ends were 4 bases for V and 2 bases for J; bases not matched to a gene: 8. As DNA, the CDR3 is TGTGCCAGCAGCGTAGCCGGGACAGCCAACACTGAAGCTTTCTTT. Protein: CASSVAGTANTEAFF.

In its sample, this clonotype was seen many times. This chain's CDR3 is CASSLAGKPYEQYF. CDR3 DNA sequence: TGTGCCAGCAGCTTAGCGGGAAAACCCTACGAGCAGTACTTC. The V call is TRBV7-2, the J call TRBJ2-7; D not certain. Trimming took off 0 bases at V and 2 bases at J, with 8 bases between the two ends. Germline values: CDR1 SGHTA, CDR2 FQGNSA. This CDR3 is built from 14 residues.

In its sample, this clonotype was seen many times. The chain is built from TRBV7-6 and TRBJ2-1; 11 bases are shared with TRBD2. The CDR3 sequence is 23 residues long. Germline V gives CDR1 SGHVS, CDR2 FNYEAQ. Germline trimming cut 2 bases from V and 9 bases from J; bases unmatched to any gene: 30. CDR3 coding DNA: TGTGCCAGCAGCTTAAGACTGGTCGACAGGGATTATACTAGCGGGAGATCGGGCAGTGAGCAGTTCTTC. It translates to CASSLRLVDRDYTSGRSGSEQFF.

In its sample, this clonotype was seen a few times. V gene TRBV27 combines with J gene TRBJ2-7; D ambiguous. V was trimmed by 5 bases and J by 2 bases, leaving 13 bases between them. This CDR3 comprises 14 residues. Per the germline V gene, CDR1 is MNHEY and CDR2 is SMNVEV (reference sequence). This CDR3 is CASSPHGVPYEQYV. Written as DNA, the CDR3 is TGTGCCAGCAGTCCCCATGGGGTACCCTACGAGCAGTACGTC.